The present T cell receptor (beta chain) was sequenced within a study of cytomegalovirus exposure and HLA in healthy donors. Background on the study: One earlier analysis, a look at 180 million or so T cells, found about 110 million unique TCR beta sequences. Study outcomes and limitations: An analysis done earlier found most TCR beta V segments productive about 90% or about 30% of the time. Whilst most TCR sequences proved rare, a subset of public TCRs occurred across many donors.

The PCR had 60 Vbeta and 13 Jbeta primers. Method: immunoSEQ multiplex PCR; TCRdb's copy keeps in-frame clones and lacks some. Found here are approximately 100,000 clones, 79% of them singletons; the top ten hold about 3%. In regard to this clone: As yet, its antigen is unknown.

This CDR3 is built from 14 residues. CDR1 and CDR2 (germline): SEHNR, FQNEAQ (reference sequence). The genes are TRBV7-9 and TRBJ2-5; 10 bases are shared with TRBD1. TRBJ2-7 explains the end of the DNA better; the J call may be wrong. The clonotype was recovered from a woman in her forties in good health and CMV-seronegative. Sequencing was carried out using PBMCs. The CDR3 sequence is CASSLGTGVTEQYF. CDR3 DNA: TGTGCCAGCAGCTTGGGGACAGGGGTTACCGAGCAGTACTTC.